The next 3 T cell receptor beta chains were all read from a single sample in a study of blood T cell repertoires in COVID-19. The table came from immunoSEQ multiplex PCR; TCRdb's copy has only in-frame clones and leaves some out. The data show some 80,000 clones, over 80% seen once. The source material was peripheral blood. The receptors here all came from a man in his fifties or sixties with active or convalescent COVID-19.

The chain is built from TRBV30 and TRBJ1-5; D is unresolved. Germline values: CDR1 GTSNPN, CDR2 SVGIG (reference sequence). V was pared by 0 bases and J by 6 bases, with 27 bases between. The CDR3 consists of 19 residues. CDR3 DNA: TGTGCCTGGAGTGTAAAAAAAGGCGGTGTCGGGATTGGTATTCAGCCCCAGCATTTT. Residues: CAWSVKKGGVGIGIQPQHF.

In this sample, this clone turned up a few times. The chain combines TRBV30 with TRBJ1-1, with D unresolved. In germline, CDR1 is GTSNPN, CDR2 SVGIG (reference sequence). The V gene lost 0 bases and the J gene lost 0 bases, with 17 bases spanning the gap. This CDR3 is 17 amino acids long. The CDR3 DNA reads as TGTGCCTGGAGTGTACGGGGTATAGGAGTTATGAACACTGAAGCTTTCTTT. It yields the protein CAWSVRGIGVMNTEAFF.

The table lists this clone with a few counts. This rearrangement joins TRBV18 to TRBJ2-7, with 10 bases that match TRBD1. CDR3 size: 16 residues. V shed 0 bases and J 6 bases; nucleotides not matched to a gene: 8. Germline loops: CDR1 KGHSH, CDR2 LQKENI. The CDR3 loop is CASSPPNTRDRGEQYF. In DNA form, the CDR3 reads TGTGCCAGCTCACCACCGAATACACGGGACAGGGGCGAGCAGTACTTC.